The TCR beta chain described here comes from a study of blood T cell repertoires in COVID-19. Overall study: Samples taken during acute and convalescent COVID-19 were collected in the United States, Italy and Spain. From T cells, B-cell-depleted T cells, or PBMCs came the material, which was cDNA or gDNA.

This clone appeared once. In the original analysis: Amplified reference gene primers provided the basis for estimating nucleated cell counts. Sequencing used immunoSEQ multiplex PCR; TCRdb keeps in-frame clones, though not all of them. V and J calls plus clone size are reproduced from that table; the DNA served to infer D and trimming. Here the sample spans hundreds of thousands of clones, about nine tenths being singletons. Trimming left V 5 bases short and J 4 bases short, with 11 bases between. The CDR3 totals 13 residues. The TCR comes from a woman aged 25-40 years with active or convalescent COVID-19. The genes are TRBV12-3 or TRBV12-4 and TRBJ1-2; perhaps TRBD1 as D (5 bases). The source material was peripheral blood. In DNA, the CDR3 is TGTGCCAGCAGTGGGGGGAGGGCCTATGGCTACACCTTC. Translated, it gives CASSGGRAYGYTF.